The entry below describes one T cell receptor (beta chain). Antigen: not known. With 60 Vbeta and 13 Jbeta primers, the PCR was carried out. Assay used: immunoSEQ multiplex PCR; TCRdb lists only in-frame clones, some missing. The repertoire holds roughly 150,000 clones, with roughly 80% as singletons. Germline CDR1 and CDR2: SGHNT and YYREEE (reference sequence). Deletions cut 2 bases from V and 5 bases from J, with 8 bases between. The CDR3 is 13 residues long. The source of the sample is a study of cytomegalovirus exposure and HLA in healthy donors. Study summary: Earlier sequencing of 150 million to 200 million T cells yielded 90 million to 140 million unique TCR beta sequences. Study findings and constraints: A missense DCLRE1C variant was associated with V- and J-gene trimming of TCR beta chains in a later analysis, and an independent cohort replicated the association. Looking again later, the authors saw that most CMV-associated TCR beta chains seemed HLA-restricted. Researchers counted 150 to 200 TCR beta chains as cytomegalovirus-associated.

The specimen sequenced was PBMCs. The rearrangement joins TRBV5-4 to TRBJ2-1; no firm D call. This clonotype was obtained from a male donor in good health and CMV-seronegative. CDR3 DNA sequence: TGTGCCAGCAGCTTCCCCCGGGACAATGAGCAGTTCTTC. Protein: CASSFPRDNEQFF.